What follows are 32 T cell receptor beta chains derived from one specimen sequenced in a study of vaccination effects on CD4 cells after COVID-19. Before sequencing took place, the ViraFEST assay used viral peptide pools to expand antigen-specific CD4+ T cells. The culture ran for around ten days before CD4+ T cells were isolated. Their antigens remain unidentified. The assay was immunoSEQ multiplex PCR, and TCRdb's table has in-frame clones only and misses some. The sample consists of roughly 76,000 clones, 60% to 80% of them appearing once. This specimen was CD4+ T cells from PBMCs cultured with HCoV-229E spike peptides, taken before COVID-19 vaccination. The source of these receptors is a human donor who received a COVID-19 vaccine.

The CDR3 DNA follows: TGCGCCAGCAGCTCGCAGGGACGCTATGGCTACACCTTC. Its protein is CASSSQGRYGYTF. This sequence joins TRBV5-1 and TRBJ1-2; D perhaps matches TRBD1 (5 bases). This CDR3 has 13 amino acids. Trimming took off 3 bases at V and 4 bases at J, with 10 bases between the two ends. CDR1 and CDR2 (germline): SGHRS, YFSETQ.

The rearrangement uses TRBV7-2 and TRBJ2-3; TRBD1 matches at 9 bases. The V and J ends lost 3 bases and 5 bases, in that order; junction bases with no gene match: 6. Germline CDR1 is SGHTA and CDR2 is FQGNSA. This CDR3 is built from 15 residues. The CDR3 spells CASSFSQGAGDTQYF. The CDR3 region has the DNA TGTGCCAGCAGCTTTTCACAGGGGGCTGGAGATACGCAGTATTTT.

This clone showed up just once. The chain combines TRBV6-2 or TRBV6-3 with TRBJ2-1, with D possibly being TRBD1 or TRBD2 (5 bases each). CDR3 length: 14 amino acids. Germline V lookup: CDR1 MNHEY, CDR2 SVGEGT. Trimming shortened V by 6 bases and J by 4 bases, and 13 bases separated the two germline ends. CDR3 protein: CASSPGTVYNEQFF. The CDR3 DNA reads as TGTGCCAGCAGCCCCGGGACGGTATACAATGAGCAGTTCTTC.

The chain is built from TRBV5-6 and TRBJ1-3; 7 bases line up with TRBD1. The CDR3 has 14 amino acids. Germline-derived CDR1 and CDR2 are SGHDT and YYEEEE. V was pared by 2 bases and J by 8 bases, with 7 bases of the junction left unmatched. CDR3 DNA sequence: TGTGCCAGCAGCTTACTGACAGGGAAGGACACCATATATTTT. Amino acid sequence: CASSLLTGKDTIYF.

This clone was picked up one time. This CDR3 reads CASRRSLTSEEQFF. CDR3 sequence (DNA): TGTGCCAGCAGGCGAAGTTTAACCTCGGAAGAGCAGTTCTTC. The chain uses TRBV2 and TRBJ2-1; D uncertain. The CDR3 extends over 14 amino acids. CDR1 is SNHLY, CDR2 FYNNEI, per germline. The V end was cut by 6 bases, the J end by 10 bases, with 19 bases between. Full variable domain (missing parts from reference TRBV2 and TRBJ2-1): EPEVTQTPSHQVTQMGQEVILRCVPISNHLYFYWYRQILGQKVEFLVSFYNNEISEKSEIFDDQFSVERPDGSNFTLKIRSTKLEDSAMYFCASRRSLTSEEQFFGPGTRLTVL.

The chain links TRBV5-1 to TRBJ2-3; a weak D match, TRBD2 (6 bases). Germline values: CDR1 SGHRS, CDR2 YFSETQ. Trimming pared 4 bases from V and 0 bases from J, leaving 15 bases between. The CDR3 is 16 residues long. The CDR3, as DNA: TGCGCCAGCAGCCAGATGGGGGGAACTAGCACAGATACGCAGTATTTT. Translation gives CASSQMGGTSTDTQYF. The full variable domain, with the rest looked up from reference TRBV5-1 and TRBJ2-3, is KAGVTQTPRYLIKTRGQQVTLSCSPISGHRSVSWYQQTPGQGLQFLFEYFSETQRNKGNFPGRFSGRQFSNSRSEMNVSTLELGDSALYLCASSQMGGTSTDTQYFGPGTRLTVL.

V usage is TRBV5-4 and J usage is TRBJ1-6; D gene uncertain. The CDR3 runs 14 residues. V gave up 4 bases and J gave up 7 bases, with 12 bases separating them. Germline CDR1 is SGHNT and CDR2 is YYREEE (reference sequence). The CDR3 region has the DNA TGTGCCAGCAGCGTCGACGGAGGAAATTCACCCCTCCACTTT. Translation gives CASSVDGGNSPLHF.

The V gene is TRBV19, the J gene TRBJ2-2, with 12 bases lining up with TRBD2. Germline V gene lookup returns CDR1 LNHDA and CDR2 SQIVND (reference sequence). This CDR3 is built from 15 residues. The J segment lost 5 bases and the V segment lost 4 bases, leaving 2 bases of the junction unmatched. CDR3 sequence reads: CASSSLAGGTGELFF. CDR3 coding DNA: TGTGCCAGTAGTAGTCTAGCGGGGGGGACCGGGGAGCTGTTTTTT.

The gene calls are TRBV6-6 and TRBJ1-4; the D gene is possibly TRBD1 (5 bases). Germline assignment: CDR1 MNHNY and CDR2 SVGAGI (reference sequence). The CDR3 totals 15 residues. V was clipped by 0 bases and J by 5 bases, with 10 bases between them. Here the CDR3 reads CASSYSKGPNEKLFF. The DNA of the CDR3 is TGTGCCAGCAGTTACTCGAAGGGACCCAATGAAAAACTGTTTTTT.

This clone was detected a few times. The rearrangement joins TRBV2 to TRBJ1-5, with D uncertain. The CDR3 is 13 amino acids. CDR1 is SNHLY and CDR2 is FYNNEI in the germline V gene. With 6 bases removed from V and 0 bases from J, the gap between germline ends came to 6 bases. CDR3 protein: CASRQDSNQPQHF. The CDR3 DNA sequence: TGTGCCAGCAGACAAGATAGCAATCAGCCCCAGCATTTT.

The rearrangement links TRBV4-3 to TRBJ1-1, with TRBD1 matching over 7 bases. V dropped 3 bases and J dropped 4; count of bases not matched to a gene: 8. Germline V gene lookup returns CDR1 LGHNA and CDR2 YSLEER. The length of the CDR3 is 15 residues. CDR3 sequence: CASSHLQGRGTEAFF. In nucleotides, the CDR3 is TGCGCCAGCAGCCACTTACAGGGGAGAGGCACTGAAGCTTTCTTT.

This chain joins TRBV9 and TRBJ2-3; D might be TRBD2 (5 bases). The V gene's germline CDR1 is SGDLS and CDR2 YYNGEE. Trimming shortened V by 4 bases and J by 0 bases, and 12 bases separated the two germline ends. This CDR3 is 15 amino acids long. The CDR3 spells CASSFGVASTDTQYF. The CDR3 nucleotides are TGTGCCAGCAGCTTCGGGGTAGCGAGCACAGATACGCAGTATTTT.

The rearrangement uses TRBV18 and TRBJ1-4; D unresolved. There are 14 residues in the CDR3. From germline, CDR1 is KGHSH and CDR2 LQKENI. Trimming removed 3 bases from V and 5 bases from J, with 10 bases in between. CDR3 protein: CASSPGSSNEKLFF. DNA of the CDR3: TGTGCCAGCTCACCGGGCAGCTCCAATGAAAAACTGTTTTTT.

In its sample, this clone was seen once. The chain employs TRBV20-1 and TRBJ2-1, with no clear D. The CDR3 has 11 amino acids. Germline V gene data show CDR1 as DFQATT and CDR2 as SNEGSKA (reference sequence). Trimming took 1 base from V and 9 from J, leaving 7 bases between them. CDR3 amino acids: CSARGWGEQFF. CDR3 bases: TGCAGTGCTAGAGGGTGGGGTGAGCAGTTCTTC.

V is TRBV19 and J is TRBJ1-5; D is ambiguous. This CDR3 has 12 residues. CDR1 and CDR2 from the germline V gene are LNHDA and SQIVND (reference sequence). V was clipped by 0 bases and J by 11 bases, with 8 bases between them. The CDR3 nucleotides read TGTGCCAGTAGTATAGAAGGATTTACCCAGCATTTT. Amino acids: CASSIEGFTQHF.

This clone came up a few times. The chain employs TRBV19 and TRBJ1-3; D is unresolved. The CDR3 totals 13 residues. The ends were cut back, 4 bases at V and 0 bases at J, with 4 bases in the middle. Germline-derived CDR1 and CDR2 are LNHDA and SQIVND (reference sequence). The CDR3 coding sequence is TGTGCCAGTAGTAGGTTCTCTGGAAACACCATATATTTT. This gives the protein CASSRFSGNTIYF.

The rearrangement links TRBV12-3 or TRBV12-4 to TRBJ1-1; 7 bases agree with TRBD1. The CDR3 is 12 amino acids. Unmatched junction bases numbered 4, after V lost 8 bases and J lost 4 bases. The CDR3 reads CASGQAVTEAFF. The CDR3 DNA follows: TGTGCCAGCGGACAGGCGGTCACTGAAGCTTTCTTT.

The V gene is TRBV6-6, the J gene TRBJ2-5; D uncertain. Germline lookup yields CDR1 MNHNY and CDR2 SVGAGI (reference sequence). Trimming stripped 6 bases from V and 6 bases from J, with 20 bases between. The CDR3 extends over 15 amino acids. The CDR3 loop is CASSPPEAWRQTQYF. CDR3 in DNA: TGTGCCAGCAGCCCCCCAGAGGCTTGGAGACAGACCCAGTACTTC.

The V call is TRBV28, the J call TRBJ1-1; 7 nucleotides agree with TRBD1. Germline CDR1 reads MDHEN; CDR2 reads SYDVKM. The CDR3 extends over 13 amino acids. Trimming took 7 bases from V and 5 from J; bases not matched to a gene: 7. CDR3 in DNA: TGTGCCAGCACCCAAACAGGGGTGACTGAAGCTTTCTTT. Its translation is CASTQTGVTEAFF. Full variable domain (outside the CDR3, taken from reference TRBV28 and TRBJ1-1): DVKVTQSSRYLVKRTGEKVFLECVQDMDHENMFWYRQDPGLGLRLIYFSYDVKMKEKGDIPEGYSVSREKKERFSLILESASTNQTSMYLCASTQTGVTEAFFGQGTRLTVV.

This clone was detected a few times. The CDR3, as DNA: TGTGCCAGTGGGAAAGGAACCACTATTGCCTACGAGCAGTACGTC. Encoded protein: CASGKGTTIAYEQYV. The J gene is TRBJ2-7, the V gene TRBV19; no clear D. Germline V gene lookup returns CDR1 LNHDA and CDR2 SQIVND (reference sequence). Trimming removed 8 bases from V and 2 bases from J, with 19 bases in between. This CDR3 region has 15 residues.

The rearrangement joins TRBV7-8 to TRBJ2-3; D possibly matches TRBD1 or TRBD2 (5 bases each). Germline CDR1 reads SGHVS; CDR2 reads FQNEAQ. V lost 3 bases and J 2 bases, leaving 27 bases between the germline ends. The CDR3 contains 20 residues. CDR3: CASSFRWGMSGQPYTDTQYF. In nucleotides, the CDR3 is TGTGCCAGCAGCTTCCGATGGGGGATGAGCGGACAACCATACACAGATACGCAGTATTTT.

CDR3 sequence (DNA): TGTGCCACCAGCAGCCGGGACAGGGTCTACAATGAGCAGTTCTTC. Amino acid sequence: CATSSRDRVYNEQFF. The chain joins TRBV15 to TRBJ2-1; 9 nucleotides align to TRBD1. V dropped 3 bases and J dropped 3; count of bases not matched to a gene: 3. Germline-derived CDR1 and CDR2 are LNHNV and YYDKDF (reference sequence). The CDR3 is 15 residues long.

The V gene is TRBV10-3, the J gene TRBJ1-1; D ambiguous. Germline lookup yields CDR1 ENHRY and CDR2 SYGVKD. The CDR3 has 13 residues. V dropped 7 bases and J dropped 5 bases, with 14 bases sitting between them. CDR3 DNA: TGTGCCATCACTGATACAGTAGAAACTGAAGCTTTCTTT. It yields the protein CAITDTVETEAFF.

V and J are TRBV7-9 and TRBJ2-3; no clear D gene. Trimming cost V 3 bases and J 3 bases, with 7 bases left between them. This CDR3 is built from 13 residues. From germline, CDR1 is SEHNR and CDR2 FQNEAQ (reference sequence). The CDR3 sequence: CASSFMGTDTQYF. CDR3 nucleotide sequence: TGTGCCAGCAGCTTTATGGGGACAGATACGCAGTATTTT. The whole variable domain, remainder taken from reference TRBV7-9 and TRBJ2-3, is DTGVSQNPRHKITKRGQNVTFRCDPISEHNRLYWYRQTLGQGPEFLTYFQNEAQLEKSRLLSDRFSAERPKGSFSTLEIQRTEQGDSAMYLCASSFMGTDTQYFGPGTRLTVL.

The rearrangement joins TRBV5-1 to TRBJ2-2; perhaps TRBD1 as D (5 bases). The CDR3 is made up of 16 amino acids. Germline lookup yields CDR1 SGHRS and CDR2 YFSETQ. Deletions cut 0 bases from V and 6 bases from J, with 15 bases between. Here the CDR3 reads CASSLAPGARAGELFF. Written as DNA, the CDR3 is TGCGCCAGCAGCTTGGCCCCCGGAGCCAGGGCCGGGGAGCTGTTTTTT.

CDR3 residues: CASSEEAGTGSPLTEQFF. As DNA, the CDR3 is TGTGCCAGCAGTGAAGAAGCTGGGACAGGCTCCCCCTTAACTGAGCAGTTCTTC. V is TRBV6-1 and J is TRBJ2-1; 8 nucleotides agree with TRBD1. With V trimmed by 1 base and J by 9 bases, 17 bases remained unmatched. In germline, CDR1 is MNHNS, CDR2 SASEGT. CDR3 length: 18 amino acids.

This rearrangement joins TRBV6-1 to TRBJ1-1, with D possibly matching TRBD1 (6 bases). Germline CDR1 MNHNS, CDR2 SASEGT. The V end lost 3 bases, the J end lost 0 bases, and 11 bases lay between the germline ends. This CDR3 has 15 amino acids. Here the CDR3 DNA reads TGTGCCAGCAGTGAGGGGGGGCGCGTGAACACTGAAGCTTTCTTT. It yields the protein CASSEGGRVNTEAFF.

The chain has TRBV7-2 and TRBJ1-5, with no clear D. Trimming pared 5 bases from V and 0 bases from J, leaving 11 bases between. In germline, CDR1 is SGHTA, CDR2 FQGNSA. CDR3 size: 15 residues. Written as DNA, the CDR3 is TGTGCCAGCAGCCCTAACTCGTATAGCAATCAGCCCCAGCATTTT. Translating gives CASSPNSYSNQPQHF.

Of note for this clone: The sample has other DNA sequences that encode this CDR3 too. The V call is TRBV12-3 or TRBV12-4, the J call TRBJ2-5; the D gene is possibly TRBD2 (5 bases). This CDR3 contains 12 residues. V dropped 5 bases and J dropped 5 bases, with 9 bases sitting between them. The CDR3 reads CASSLRGETQYF. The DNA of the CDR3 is TGTGCCAGCAGTCTCCGCGGGGAGACCCAGTACTTC.

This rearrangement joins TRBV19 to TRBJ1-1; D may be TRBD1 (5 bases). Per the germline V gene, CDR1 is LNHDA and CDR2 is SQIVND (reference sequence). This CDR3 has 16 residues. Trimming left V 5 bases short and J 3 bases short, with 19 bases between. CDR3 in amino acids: CASSAGRPRGDTEAFF. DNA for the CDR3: TGTGCCAGTAGTGCAGGACGTCCGCGGGGGGACACTGAAGCTTTCTTT.

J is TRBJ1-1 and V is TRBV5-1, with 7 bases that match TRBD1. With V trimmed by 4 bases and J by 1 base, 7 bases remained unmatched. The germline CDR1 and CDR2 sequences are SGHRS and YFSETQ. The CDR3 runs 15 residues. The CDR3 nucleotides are TGCGCCAGCAGCGTTCTGGGACAGCAGAACACTGAAGCTTTCTTT. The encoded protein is CASSVLGQQNTEAFF.

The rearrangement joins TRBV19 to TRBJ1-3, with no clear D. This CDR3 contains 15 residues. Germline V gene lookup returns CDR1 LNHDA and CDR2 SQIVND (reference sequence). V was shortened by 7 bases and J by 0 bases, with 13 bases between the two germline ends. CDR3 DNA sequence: TGTGCCAGTAATCCCAGTTGGGTCTCTGGAAACACCATATATTTT. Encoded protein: CASNPSWVSGNTIYF.